This is a list of T cell receptor beta chains from one sample in a study of shared clonotypes between healthy human individuals. TCRdb's copy holds only in-frame clones and misses some; the assay was immunoSEQ multiplex PCR. The repertoire holds about 680,000 clones, with around 72% as singletons. Sequencing was done on a sample of memory CD4+ T cells sorted from blood. The receptor set was obtained from a woman aged 25 to 39 in good health. Both conserved end residues are part of each CDR3. D genes are given only for firm matches. Size values are once, few and many counts, or a class for expanded clones, and some rows have none.

>TRBV29-1|NA|TRBD2|TRBJ2-1
TGCAGCGTCTCCCCTATAGGACTAGTCGGCGGTGAGCAGTTCTTC
CSVSPIGLVGGEQFF
>TRBV5-1|NA|TRBD2|TRBJ2-5
TGCGCCAGCAGCTTGAAGAAGCGGGAGATGGCGGAGACCCAGTACTTC
CASSLKKREMAETQYF
>TRBV4-1|NA|TRBD1|TRBJ1-2
TGCGCCAGCAGCCAAGAGGGACAGAGGGCCGCCACCTTC
CASSQEGQRAATF
>TRBV2|NA|NA|TRBJ1-5
TGTGCCAGCAGTCCCCGGCAGACTAGCAATCAGCCCCAGCATTTT
CASSPRQTSNQPQHF
>TRBV5-1|few|NA|TRBJ1-1
TGCGCCAGCAGCTTGGCAATGGGGGGATTGGATGAAGCTTTCTTT
CASSLAMGGLDEAFF
>TRBV6-5|many|TRBD2|TRBJ2-2
TGTGCCAGCAGTTACTCGAGCCTAGCGGGATACGGGGAGCTGTTTTTT
CASSYSSLAGYGELFF
>TRBV14|NA|TRBD2|TRBJ2-1
TGTGCCAGCAGCCGCCTAGGACTAGCGGGAGGTACCTACAATGAGCAGTTCTTC
CASSRLGLAGGTYNEQFF
>TRBV2|many|TRBD2|TRBJ2-2
TGTGCCAGCAGTGAAGAAGGTCTAGCGGGAGCGGGGTTGAACACCGGGGAGCTGTTTTTT
CASSEEGLAGAGLNTGELFF
>TRBV6-6|NA|NA|TRBJ1-6
TGTGCCAGCAGTTACTCTGGGTTGGTTGGCTCACCCCTCCACTTT
CASSYSGLVGSPLHF
>TRBV2|NA|TRBD1|TRBJ2-7
TGTGCCAGCACTGGAACAGGGGGCTACGAGCAGTACTTC
CASTGTGGYEQYF
>TRBV9|NA|NA|TRBJ2-5
TGTGCCAGCAGCCCCGACCTAAAGACCCAGTACTTC
CASSPDLKTQYF
>TRBV28|few|TRBD1|TRBJ2-7
TGTGCCAGCAGTTGGGGGCTTAGGGGACAGGGGCTGTTC
CASSWGLRGQGLF
>TRBV2|NA|TRBD2|TRBJ2-1
TGTGCCGGAAAGCGGGGTAGCGGGCCCTACAATGAGCAGTTCTTC
CAGKRGSGPYNEQFF
>TRBV7-9|NA|TRBD2|TRBJ2-2
TGTGCCAGCAGCTTACGGGGAACTAGCGGGGAAAGAGAAACCGGGGAGCTGTTTTTT
CASSLRGTSGERETGELFF
>TRBV4-2|few|TRBD2|TRBJ2-2
TGTGCCAGCAGCGCAAGCGGGAGGTTCGACACCGGGGAGCTGTTTTTT
CASSASGRFDTGELFF
>TRBV6-1|NA|TRBD1|TRBJ1-2
TGTGCCAGCAGTGGAGGACAGGGCCCGCGCTATGGCTACACCTTC
CASSGGQGPRYGYTF
>TRBV9|NA|TRBD2|TRBJ2-1
TGTGCCAGCAGCGCGATCCCGAGGGAGGGAGTGGCGTCCTACAATGAGCAGTTCTTC
CASSAIPREGVASYNEQFF
>TRBV30|NA|NA|TRBJ2-7
TGTGCCTCCCAACGTTCCCCCTTTCTCGGGAGCGAGCAGTACTTC
CASQRSPFLGSEQYF
>TRBV28|NA|NA|TRBJ2-1
TGTGCCACCGGGCTGGGGGATTTTCTCAATGAGCAGTTCTTC
CATGLGDFLNEQFF
>TRBV28|once|NA|TRBJ1-2
TGTGCCAGCAGGAAGGGATTGGACTCTGGCTACACCTTC
CASRKGLDSGYTF
>TRBV4-1|NA|TRBD2|TRBJ2-7
TGCGCCAGCAGCCAGCGGTTACTAGCGGGAGGAGGAAGCTACGAGCAGTACTTC
CASSQRLLAGGGSYEQYF
>TRBV6-5|NA|TRBD2|TRBJ2-3
TGTGCCAGCAGTTACTCGAAGCGCCTAGCGGGAGATACGCAGTATTTT
CASSYSKRLAGDTQYF
>TRBV5-1|NA|NA|TRBJ1-2
TGCGCCAGCAGCGGTCTCGGACTCGGTGGCTACACCTTC
CASSGLGLGGYTF
>TRBV18|NA|NA|TRBJ2-3
TGTGCCAGCTCACCATCCCACCAGGGGAAAGATACGCAGTATTTT
CASSPSHQGKDTQYF
>TRBV11-2|few|TRBD1|TRBJ1-1
TGTGCCAGCAGTGGCCAGGGGGTAGGGGACACTGAAGCTTTCTTT
CASSGQGVGDTEAFF
>TRBV7-3|NA|NA|TRBJ2-1
TGTGCCAGCAGCTTAAAAGGGTTCAGCTCCTACAATGAGCAGTTCTTC
CASSLKGFSSYNEQFF
>TRBV29-1|few|TRBD1|TRBJ1-1
TGCAGCGTTGTGATCCGGGACAGGGGGTCGGGCACTGAAGCTTTCTTT
CSVVIRDRGSGTEAFF
>TRBV7-9|many|TRBD1|TRBJ1-1
TGTGCCAGCAGCCCACCGGGACAGGCGCTACTGAACACTGAAGCTTTCTTT
CASSPPGQALLNTEAFF
>TRBV5-4|NA|TRBD2|TRBJ2-3
TGTGCCAGCAGCCCAGCGACTAGCGGGAGGGCGGTAGATACGCAGTATTTT
CASSPATSGRAVDTQYF
>TRBV7-2|NA|NA|TRBJ2-1
TGTGCCAGCAGCCGTCTAGCGCTTACCTACAATGAGCAGTTCTTC
CASSRLALTYNEQFF
>TRBV10-2|NA|TRBD2|TRBJ2-7
TGCGCCAGCAGTGAGTTTGCGGGAGGTACGGAGCAGTACTTC
CASSEFAGGTEQYF
>TRBV6-6|NA|TRBD1|TRBJ2-7
TGTGCCAGCAGAAGGACAGGAAGTATTCTGTCGGAAGAGCAGTACTTC
CASRRTGSILSEEQYF
>TRBV6-6|NA|NA|TRBJ1-1
TGTGCCAGCAGTTCGCATATGAACACTGAAGCTTTCTTT
CASSSHMNTEAFF
>TRBV6-4|NA|TRBD2|TRBJ2-1
TGTGCCAGCAGTGACTCAACTAGCGGGAGGGGATACAATGAGCAGTTCTTC
CASSDSTSGRGYNEQFF
>TRBV18|NA|NA|TRBJ2-7
TGTGCCAGCTCACCCTCGGGGGCGGGAGTCGTCTCCGAGCAGTACTTC
CASSPSGAGVVSEQYF
>TRBV10-3|NA|TRBD1|TRBJ2-7
TGTGCCATCAGTGGGACAGGGGGCCCAGAGCAGTACTTC
CAISGTGGPEQYF
>TRBV29-1|many|NA|TRBJ2-7
TGCAGCGTTATGTGGCGAAGCTCCTACGAGCAGTACTTC
CSVMWRSSYEQYF
>TRBV27|NA|NA|TRBJ2-6
TGTGCCAGCAGTTTATCGAGTTCAAGCTCTGGGGCCAACGTCCTGACTTTC
CASSLSSSSSGANVLTF
>TRBV19|NA|NA|TRBJ2-1
TGTGCCAGTAGTATAGCCGCAGCTCCTTACAATGAGCAGTTCTTC
CASSIAAAPYNEQFF
>TRBV5-1|NA|NA|TRBJ1-3
TGCGCCAGCAGCGACAGGCCTTTAAACACCATATATTTT
CASSDRPLNTIYF
>TRBV7-2|NA|TRBD2|TRBJ2-2
TGTGCCAGCAGCTCTCGGCCGGGACTAGCGGGAGGGCCGGCCGGGGAGCTGTTTTTT
CASSSRPGLAGGPAGELFF
>TRBV19|many|NA|TRBJ2-1
TGTGCCAGTCCCGGTTATGGGACGGGAAACAATGAGCAGTTCTTC
CASPGYGTGNNEQFF
>TRBV27|NA|TRBD2|TRBJ2-5
TGTGCCAGCAGTTTTACCGGGACTAGCCAGGCCCAGTACTTC
CASSFTGTSQAQYF
>TRBV7-8|NA|TRBD1|TRBJ1-5
TGTGCCAGCAGCTTAGTGGTGATGGGACAGGGACATCATAGCAATCAGCCCCAGCATTTT
CASSLVVMGQGHHSNQPQHF
>TRBV15|few|NA|TRBJ1-2
TGTGCCACCAGCAGAGATTTTCCCAGGGCAGCCTATGGCTACACCTTC
CATSRDFPRAAYGYTF
>TRBV6-1|NA|NA|TRBJ1-5
TGTGCCAGCAGTGATTGGACAGATAGCAATCAGCCCCAGCATTTT
CASSDWTDSNQPQHF
>TRBV28|NA|NA|TRBJ1-2
TGTGCCAGCAGTTTAAGGGGCGCCCGGGGTAACTATGGCTACACCTTC
CASSLRGARGNYGYTF
>TRBV5-4|once|TRBD1|TRBJ2-1
TGTGCCAGCAGCTCCCCGGGACAGACCCACTCCTACAATGAGCAGTTCTTC
CASSSPGQTHSYNEQFF
>TRBV28|NA|TRBD2|TRBJ2-7
TGTGCCAGCAGGTACTCAACTAGCGTCTCCTACGAGCAGTACTTC
CASRYSTSVSYEQYF
>TRBV6-1|NA|NA|TRBJ2-1
TGTGCCTGTGAAGGGGGGTACAATGAGCAGTTCTTC
CACEGGYNEQFF
>TRBV28|NA|TRBD2|TRBJ2-7
TGTGCCAGCAGTACCTTTAGCGGGGAAGCCTACGAGCAGTACTTC
CASSTFSGEAYEQYF